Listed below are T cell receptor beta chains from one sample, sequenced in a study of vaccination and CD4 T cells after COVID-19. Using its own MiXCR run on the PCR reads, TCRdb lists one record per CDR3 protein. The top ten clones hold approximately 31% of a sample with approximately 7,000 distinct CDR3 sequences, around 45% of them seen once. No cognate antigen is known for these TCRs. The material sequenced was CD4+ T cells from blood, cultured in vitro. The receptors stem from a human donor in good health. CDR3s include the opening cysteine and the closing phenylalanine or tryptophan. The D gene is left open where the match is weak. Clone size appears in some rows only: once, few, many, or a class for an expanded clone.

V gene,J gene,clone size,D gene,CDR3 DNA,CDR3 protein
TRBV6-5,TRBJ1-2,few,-,TGTGCCAGCAGTTATTCCCCCCGCGGGGGGAAGAACTATGGCTACACCTTC,CASSYSPRGGKNYGYTF
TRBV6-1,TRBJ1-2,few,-,TGTGCCAGCAGCCAGGGCTATGGCTACACCTTC,CASSQGYGYTF
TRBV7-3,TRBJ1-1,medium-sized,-,TGTGCCAGCAGCTTTCAGGGATCTGAAGCTTTCTTT,CASSFQGSEAFF
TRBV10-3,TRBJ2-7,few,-,TGTGCCATCAGTGGGGGCGATGGCCAGGGTCTCTCCTACGAGCAGTACTTC,CAISGGDGQGLSYEQYF
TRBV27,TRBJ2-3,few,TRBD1,TGTGCCAGCAGAACAGGGGTTGGAGGCACAGATACGCAGTATTTT,CASRTGVGGTDTQYF
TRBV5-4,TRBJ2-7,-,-,TGTGCCAGCAGCTTGGGTCACGAGCAGTACTTC,CASSLGHEQYF
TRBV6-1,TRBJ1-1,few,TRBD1,TGTGCCAGCAGTAACGGACAGGGGGCGTATGACACTGAAGCTTTCTTT,CASSNGQGAYDTEAFF
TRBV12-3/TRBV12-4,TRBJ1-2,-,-,TGTGCCAGCAGTTTTGTGGGGGTGAAAGGCTACACCTTC,CASSFVGVKGYTF
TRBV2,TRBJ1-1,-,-,TGTGCCAGCCACTCGGAGGCAGCCAAAGGGACTGAAGCTTTCTTT,CASHSEAAKGTEAFF
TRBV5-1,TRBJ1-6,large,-,TGCGCCAGCAGCCCGACAGCCAGCCCGATTCCCCTCCACTTT,CASSPTASPIPLHF
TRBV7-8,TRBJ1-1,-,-,TGTGCCAGCAGCCCGCAGGGGATCTTTGAAGCTTTCTTT,CASSPQGIFEAFF
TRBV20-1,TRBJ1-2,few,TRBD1,TGCAGTGCTAAAAGAGTTCAGGGGGCCGTCGGTGGCTACACCTTC,CSAKRVQGAVGGYTF
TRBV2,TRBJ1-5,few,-,TGTGCCAGCAGTCTAGCCAGGGCCGGCAATCAGCCCCAGCATTTT,CASSLARAGNQPQHF
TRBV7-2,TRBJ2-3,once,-,TGTGCCAGCAGCTCCCCTCGGGGGCGAGCCGGGGGGGATACGCAGTATTTT,CASSSPRGRAGGDTQYF
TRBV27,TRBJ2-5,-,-,TGTGCCAGCAGTGAGCTCGTCAAAACCCAGTACTTC,CASSELVKTQYF
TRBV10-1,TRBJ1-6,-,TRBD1,TGCGCCAGCAGTGTGTTCGGACAGGGACTCGACTCCTATAATTCACCCCTCCACTTT,CASSVFGQGLDSYNSPLHF
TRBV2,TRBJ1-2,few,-,TGTGCCAGCAATCCCACTCCAGGGAGTCAGAACTATGGCTACACCTTC,CASNPTPGSQNYGYTF
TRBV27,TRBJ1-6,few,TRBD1,TGTGCCAGCAGTTTGGGGACAGATGATAATTCACCCCTCCACTTT,CASSLGTDDNSPLHF
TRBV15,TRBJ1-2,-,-,TGTGCCACCAGAGATCCCAGGGAGGACTATGGCTACACCTTC,CATRDPREDYGYTF
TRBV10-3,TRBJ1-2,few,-,TGTGCCATCAGTGAGTCTGTGACAGCTAACTATGGCTACACCTTC,CAISESVTANYGYTF
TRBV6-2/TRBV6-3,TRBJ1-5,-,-,TGTGCCAGCACTCCGAATGGCAATCAGCCCCAGCATTTT,CASTPNGNQPQHF
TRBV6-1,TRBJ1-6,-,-,TGTGCCAGCAGTCAACAGGGCCCCGTTAATTCACCCCTCCACTTT,CASSQQGPVNSPLHF
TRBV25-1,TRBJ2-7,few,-,TGTGCCAGCAGTGACAGAGTGGGGGGCTACGAGCAGTACTTC,CASSDRVGGYEQYF
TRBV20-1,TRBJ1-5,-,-,TGCAGTGCTAGTGGGGGGTCTATGATTACCCAGCATTTT,CSASGGSMITQHF
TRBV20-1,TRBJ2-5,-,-,TGCAGTGCTAGCTCGGTGCAAGAGACCCAGTACTTC,CSASSVQETQYF
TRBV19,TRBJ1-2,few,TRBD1,TGTGCCAGTAGTACCAATGACAGGGAAGATGGCTACACCTTC,CASSTNDREDGYTF
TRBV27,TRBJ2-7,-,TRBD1,TGTGCCAGCAGTTGGGGACAGGGCTCCTACGAGCAGTACTTC,CASSWGQGSYEQYF
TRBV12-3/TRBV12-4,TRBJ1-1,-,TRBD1,TGTGCCAGCACCGACAGGGCTGGAACTTTCTTT,CASTDRAGTFF
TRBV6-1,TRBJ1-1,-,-,TGTGCCAGCATCGGGCGCGGGGAAGCGGGCACTGAAGCTTTCTTT,CASIGRGEAGTEAFF
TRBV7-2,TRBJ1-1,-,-,TGTGCCAGCAGCTTAGTTTGGACTGAAGCTTTCTTT,CASSLVWTEAFF
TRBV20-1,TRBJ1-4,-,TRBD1,TGCAGTGCTCCAGGACAGGGGGACAATGAAAAACTGTTTTTT,CSAPGQGDNEKLFF
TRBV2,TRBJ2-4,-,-,TGTGCCAGCAGACTGGAAGGAGCTAACATTCAGTACTTC,CASRLEGANIQYF
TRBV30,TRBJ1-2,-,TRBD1,TGTGCCTGGACCTCATCTCGGGAGTCAGGGGGCAACTATGGCTACACCTTC,CAWTSSRESGGNYGYTF
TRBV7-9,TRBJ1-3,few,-,TGTGCCAGCAGCCGGGACATCTCTGGAAACACCATATATTTT,CASSRDISGNTIYF
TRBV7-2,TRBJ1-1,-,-,TGTGCCAGCAGCTTAAATTGGGCGAGCACTGAAGCTTTCTTT,CASSLNWASTEAFF
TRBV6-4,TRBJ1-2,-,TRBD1,TGTGCCAGCAGTGACGGGACAGGGGGCTATGGCTACACCTTC,CASSDGTGGYGYTF
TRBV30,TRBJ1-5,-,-,TGTGCCTGGACTGGGCAGGGAGAACAGCCCCAGCATTTT,CAWTGQGEQPQHF
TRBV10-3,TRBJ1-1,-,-,TGTGCCATCAGTGTGGGGGATATGAACACTGAAGCTTTCTTT,CAISVGDMNTEAFF
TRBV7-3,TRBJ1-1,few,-,TGTGCCAGCAGCTTAGGTCCGGGGGGAAAAGCTTTCTTT,CASSLGPGGKAFF
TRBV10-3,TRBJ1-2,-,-,TGTGCCAGCAGTACTAACTATGGCTACACCTTC,CASSTNYGYTF
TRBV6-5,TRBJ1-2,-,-,TGTGCCAGCAGTTACCGGGCGGGGCAGGGTAACGGCTACACCTTC,CASSYRAGQGNGYTF
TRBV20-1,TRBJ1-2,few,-,TGCAGTGCAGTAAGCGGGGGGGGCGACTATGGCTACACCTTC,CSAVSGGGDYGYTF
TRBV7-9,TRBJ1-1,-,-,TGTGCCAGCAGCTTCGCAGGTTCCACTGAAGCTTTCTTT,CASSFAGSTEAFF
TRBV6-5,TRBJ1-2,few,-,TGTGCCAGCAGTTTGGACAGTTACTATGGCTACACCTTC,CASSLDSYYGYTF
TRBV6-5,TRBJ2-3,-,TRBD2,TGTGCCAGCAGTTCCGGGACTAGCGGGGCTGATACGCAGTATTTT,CASSSGTSGADTQYF
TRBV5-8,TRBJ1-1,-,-,TGTGCCAGCAGCCCTAGGATGAACACTGAAGCTTTCTTT,CASSPRMNTEAFF
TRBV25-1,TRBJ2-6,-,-,TGTGCCAGCAGCGAAGGGGTTGCCGGGGCCAACGTCCTGACTTTC,CASSEGVAGANVLTF
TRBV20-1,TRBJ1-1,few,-,TGCAGTGCTATACCCGACCTAAACACTGAAGCTTTCTTT,CSAIPDLNTEAFF
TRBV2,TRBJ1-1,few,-,TGTGCCAGCAGTAAACAGAACACTGAAGCTTTCTTT,CASSKQNTEAFF
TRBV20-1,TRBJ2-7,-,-,TGCAGTGCTAGAGTGAGTTTCTACGAGCAGTACTTC,CSARVSFYEQYF
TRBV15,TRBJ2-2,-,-,TGTGCCACCAGTGCGGACAGAACCACCGGGGAGCTGTTTTTT,CATSADRTTGELFF
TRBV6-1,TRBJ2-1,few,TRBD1,TGTGCCAGCAGCAGGTACGGGACAGGGGGCCTCAATGAGCAGTTCTTC,CASSRYGTGGLNEQFF
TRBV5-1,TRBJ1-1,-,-,TGCGCCAGCAGCATTGGAACAGTTCCTGAAGCTTTCTTT,CASSIGTVPEAFF
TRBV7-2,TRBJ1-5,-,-,TGTGCCAGCAGCTTAGTTAGTCAGGGGAATCAGCCCCAGCATTTT,CASSLVSQGNQPQHF
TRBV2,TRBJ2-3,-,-,TGTGCCAGCAGTGGGAACGGGGGCTCAGATACGCAGTATTTT,CASSGNGGSDTQYF
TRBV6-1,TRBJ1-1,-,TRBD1,TGTGCCAGCACCCAAGGGACAGTCAGAGAAGCTTTCTTT,CASTQGTVREAFF
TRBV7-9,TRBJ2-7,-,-,TGTGCCAGCAGGAAAGATCGCGCCGAGCAGTACTTC,CASRKDRAEQYF
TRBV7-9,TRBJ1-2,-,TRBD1,TGTGCCAGCAGCTTTCGGGACAGGGTAGCCTATGGCTACACCTTC,CASSFRDRVAYGYTF
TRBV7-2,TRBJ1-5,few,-,TGTGCCAGCAGCTTCGCCAATCAGCCCCAGCATTTT,CASSFANQPQHF